The next 25 T cell receptor beta chains were all read from a single sample in a study of regulatory T cells in long-lasting Graves disease. Construction of the TCR beta libraries employed iRepertoire HTBI primers in conjunction with Arm-PCR of CDR3 regions. TCRdb redid the calling of the multiplex PCR reads with MiXCR, one entry per CDR3 protein. The sample has hundreds of thousands of distinct CDR3 sequences, less than 25% seen once. This sample's time point: persistent/refractory GD, antithyroid drugs over 5 years with positive TRAb. RNA extracted from PBMCs served as the sequencing template. The source material was peripheral blood mononuclear cells (PBMCs), sampled when the disease was refractory, from a patient treated with antithyroid drugs. The source is a female donor with Graves disease.

This clonotype came up many times. The rearrangement links TRBV18 to TRBJ2-5; D uncertain. The CDR3 contains 13 residues. Looked up from germline, CDR1 is KGHSH and CDR2 is LQKENI. Trimming stripped 0 bases from V and 5 bases from J, with 7 bases between. DNA for the CDR3: TGTGCCAGCTCACCACCGGTCGGGGAGACCCAGTACTTC. Protein product: CASSPPVGETQYF. Variable domain in full (rest from reference TRBV18 and TRBJ2-5): NAGVMQNPRHLVRRRGQEARLRCSPMKGHSHVYWYRQLPEEGLKFMVYLQKENIIDESGMPKERFSAEFPKEGPSILRIQQVVRGDSAAYFCASSPPVGETQYFGPGTRLLVL.

This clonotype has just a few counts. The V call is TRBV7-2, the J call TRBJ1-1; D possibly corresponds to TRBD1 (6 bases). Germline values: CDR1 SGHTA, CDR2 FQGNSA. This CDR3 region has 15 residues. Trimming removed 1 base from V and 0 bases from J, with 9 bases in between. The DNA for the CDR3 is TGTGCCAGCAGCTTAGGAGGACAGATGAACACTGAAGCTTTCTTT. As protein: CASSLGGQMNTEAFF.

The chain is built from TRBV3-1 and TRBJ2-2, with D hard to call. The CDR3 sequence is 15 residues long. CDR1 and CDR2 from the germline V gene are LGHDT and YNNKEL (reference sequence). The V gene lost 1 base and the J gene lost 6 bases, with 12 bases spanning the gap. CDR3 protein: CASSQAVVSAGELFF. The CDR3, as DNA: TGTGCCAGCAGCCAAGCCGTTGTGTCTGCCGGGGAGCTGTTTTTT.

Turning to this clonotype: A clone one base away is much larger, so this may be a read error. The conserved final phenylalanine or tryptophan is absent from the CDR3, which likely points to a read error. This chain joins TRBV3-1 and TRBJ1-1; D call uncertain. This CDR3 contains 13 residues. Per the germline V gene, CDR1 is LGHDT and CDR2 is YNNKEL (reference sequence). Trimming removed 2 bases from V and 1 base from J, with 5 bases in between. CDR3 amino acids: CASSQLGNTEAFS. The CDR3 region has the DNA TGTGCCAGCAGCCAACTAGGGAACACTGAAGCTTTCTCT.

This clonotype was recorded a few times. The genes are TRBV6-1 and TRBJ2-5; D unclear. Germline V gives CDR1 MNHNS, CDR2 SASEGT. The CDR3 is 11 residues long. V lost 8 bases and J 7 bases, leaving 11 bases between the germline ends. The CDR3 DNA follows: TGTGCCAGCCGAGAGGTCGGGACCCAGTACTTC. This translates into CASREVGTQYF.

This clonotype was seen a few times. The rearrangement joins TRBV5-6 to TRBJ1-2; 8 positions match TRBD1. J gave up 8 bases and V 4 bases, and 13 bases lay outside the gene matches. The germline gives CDR1 SGHDT, CDR2 YYEEEE. The CDR3 consists of 15 residues. CDR3 in DNA: TGTGCCAGCAGCCAAAAGGACAGGGTGGCAGGAGGCTACACCTTC. It yields the protein CASSQKDRVAGGYTF.

As for this clonotype: One junction end disagrees with the germline gene, perhaps due to a read error. The chain joins TRBV7-8 to TRBJ2-5, with 7 bases fitting TRBD2. Looked up from germline, CDR1 is SGHVS and CDR2 is FQNEAQ. This CDR3 has 20 amino acids. CDR3 in amino acids: CASSPLATRTSQTKQEAQYF. CDR3 bases: TGTGCCAGCAGCCCACTAGCGACACGAACCAGTCAAACAAAACAAGAGGCCCAGTACTTC.

This clonotype was counted between two and nine times. J is TRBJ1-3 and V is TRBV15; D not resolved. This CDR3 contains 14 residues. Germline V gene sequence: CDR1 LNHNV, CDR2 YYDKDF (reference sequence). V was shortened by 0 bases and J by 1 base, with 4 bases between the two germline ends. Here the CDR3 DNA reads TGTGCCACCAGCAGAGAAGGGTCTGGAAACACCATATATTTT. Its translation: CATSREGSGNTIYF.

This clonotype was counted a few times. The CDR3 region is CSARVISGASVHIQYF. CDR3 DNA sequence: TGCAGTGCTAGAGTAATATCGGGGGCGTCTGTACACATTCAGTACTTC. This chain uses TRBV20-1 with TRBJ2-4, with D possibly called TRBD1 or TRBD2 (6 bases each). Trimming took off 1 base at V and 8 bases at J, with 21 bases between the two ends. The CDR3 extends over 16 amino acids. Germline values: CDR1 DFQATT, CDR2 SNEGSKA (reference sequence).

This clonotype was seen more than once but under ten times. The rearrangement joins TRBV20-1 to TRBJ2-7; 10 bases line up with TRBD2. The germline V gene has CDR1 DFQATT and CDR2 SNEGSKA (reference sequence). Losses at the gene ends were 5 bases for V and 2 bases for J; bases not matched to a gene: 9. The CDR3 consists of 15 residues. CDR3 sequence (DNA): TGCAGTGCTGGACTAGCGGAAAAAACGGCCTACGAGCAGTACTTC. It is translated as CSAGLAEKTAYEQYF.

This clonotype appeared a few times. This chain connects TRBV6-5 to TRBJ2-2; 8 nucleotides agree with TRBD1. There are 15 residues in the CDR3. CDR1 MNHEY and CDR2 SVGAGI come from the germline V gene. With V trimmed by 2 bases and J by 6 bases, 5 bases remained unmatched. CDR3 sequence: CASSYQRQGSGELFF. CDR3 DNA: TGTGCCAGCAGTTACCAGAGACAGGGGTCCGGGGAGCTGTTTTTT.

There are a few counts of this clonotype. The conserved closing phenylalanine or tryptophan is absent in this CDR3, likely reflecting a read error. J is TRBJ2-5 and V is TRBV7-2, with D possibly being TRBD2 (6 bases). The CDR3 loop spans 16 amino acids. Deletions cut 1 base from V and 5 bases from J, with 17 bases between. The germline V gene encodes CDR1 SGHTA and CDR2 FQGNSA. The CDR3 region has the DNA TGTGCCAGCAGCTTAGGGGACCTACGCGGGAAGGAGACCCAGTACCTC. Translated: CASSLGDLRGKETQYL.

Details on this clonotype: A much more abundant neighbour one base away suggests this may be a read error. V and J are TRBV13 and TRBJ2-7; D remains unclear. The germline V gene has CDR1 PRHDT and CDR2 FYEKMQ (reference sequence). Trimming cost V 5 bases and J 6 bases, with 17 bases left between them. This CDR3 is built from 14 residues. CDR3 sequence: CASSPECRSREQYF. CDR3 coding DNA: TGTGCCAGCAGCCCAGAGTGCCGATCCCGCGAGCAGTACTTC.

The V call is TRBV29-1, the J call TRBJ1-2; D is undetermined. This CDR3 has 14 amino acids. CDR1 is SQVTM, CDR2 ANQGSEA, per germline. V lost 0 bases and J 0 bases, leaving 8 bases between the germline ends. As DNA, the CDR3 is TGCAGCGTTGAAGAAATGGATTCTAACTATGGCTACACCTTC. Protein: CSVEEMDSNYGYTF.

This clonotype was seen a few times. The V gene is TRBV29-1, the J gene TRBJ1-5, with a possible D match to TRBD1 (5 bases). In germline, CDR1 is SQVTM, CDR2 ANQGSEA. V was shortened by 6 bases and J by 2 bases, with 11 bases between the two germline ends. The CDR3 sequence is 13 residues long. This CDR3 is CSVQDGGNQPQHF. The DNA for the CDR3 is TGCAGCGTACAGGACGGGGGCAATCAGCCCCAGCATTTT.

This clonotype was counted between two and nine times. The rearrangement uses TRBV19 and TRBJ2-7; 7 nucleotides line up with TRBD1. This CDR3 contains 15 residues. Germline assignment: CDR1 LNHDA and CDR2 SQIVND (reference sequence). V shed 6 bases and J 3 bases; nucleotides not matched to a gene: 11. CDR3 sequence reads: CASSATGVGLYEQYF. DNA of the CDR3: TGTGCCAGTAGCGCCACAGGGGTTGGGCTCTACGAGCAGTACTTC.

This rearrangement joins TRBV6-2 or TRBV6-3 to TRBJ2-7, with 8 bases matching TRBD1. This CDR3 is 14 amino acids long. The germline V gene encodes CDR1 MNHEY and CDR2 SVGEGT. J lost 3 bases, V lost 5 bases, and 6 bases had no gene match. The CDR3 DNA reads TGTGCCAGCAGTCCCTGGACAGGGTTCTACGAGCAGTACTTC. Its protein is CASSPWTGFYEQYF.

The chain couples TRBV4-3 to TRBJ2-1, with TRBD2 matching 9 bases. The CDR3 consists of 16 residues. CDR1 LGHNA and CDR2 YSLEER come from the germline V gene. V was clipped by 2 bases and J by 9 bases; unmatched bases: 11. The CDR3 DNA is TGCGCCAGCAGCCAATCGCGGGCTAGCGGGATTGTTGAGCAGTTCTTC. This translates into CASSQSRASGIVEQFF.

This clonotype came up a few times. The J gene is TRBJ1-5, the V gene TRBV28; D is perhaps TRBD1 (5 bases). The germline gives CDR1 MDHEN, CDR2 SYDVKM. The CDR3 consists of 13 residues. V was pared by 7 bases and J by 5 bases, with 12 bases between. The DNA for the CDR3 is TGTGCCAGCAAGGGGACCCTTGATCAGCCCCAGCATTTT. It translates to CASKGTLDQPQHF. The whole variable domain, remainder taken from reference TRBV28 and TRBJ1-5, is DVKVTQSSRYLVKRTGEKVFLECVQDMDHENMFWYRQDPGLGLRLIYFSYDVKMKEKGDIPEGYSVSREKKERFSLILESASTNQTSMYLCASKGTLDQPQHFGDGTRLSIL.

The chain couples TRBV5-1 to TRBJ1-2; D unresolved. Germline CDR1 SGHRS, CDR2 YFSETQ. The length of the CDR3 is 13 residues. The V and J ends lost 6 bases and 0 bases respectively, with 9 bases between them. Here the CDR3 reads CASTTVPNYGYTF. As DNA, the CDR3 is TGCGCCAGCACCACCGTCCCTAACTATGGCTACACCTTC. Drawing the rest from reference TRBV5-1 and TRBJ1-2, the complete variable domain is KAGVTQTPRYLIKTRGQQVTLSCSPISGHRSVSWYQQTPGQGLQFLFEYFSETQRNKGNFPGRFSGRQFSNSRSEMNVSTLELGDSALYLCASTTVPNYGYTFGSGTRLTVV.

This clonotype was detected only once. J is TRBJ2-7 and V is TRBV7-9; 12 nucleotides align to TRBD1. The V and J ends lost 5 bases and 3 bases, in that order; junction bases with no gene match: 11. Germline V lookup: CDR1 SEHNR, CDR2 FQNEAQ (reference sequence). This CDR3 comprises 17 residues. CDR3: CASSRPGTGGNHYEQYF. The CDR3 bases are TGTGCCAGCAGCCGTCCCGGGACAGGGGGCAATCACTACGAGCAGTACTTC.

This clonotype was detected a few times. J is TRBJ2-2 and V is TRBV11-2, with D possibly matching TRBD2 (6 bases). CDR1 and CDR2 (germline): SGHAT, FQNNGV. Deletions cut 7 bases from V and 1 base from J, with 16 bases between. This CDR3 is built from 16 residues. In DNA, the CDR3 is TGTGCCAGCAACCCCCGGAGCGGGCAGAACACCGGGGAGCTGTTTTTT. This sequence encodes CASNPRSGQNTGELFF. The variable domain in full, completed from reference TRBV11-2 and TRBJ2-2, reads EAGVAQSPRYKIIEKRQSVAFWCNPISGHATLYWYQQILGQGPKLLIQFQNNGVVDDSQLPKDRFSAERLKGVDSTLKIQPAKLEDSAVYLCASNPRSGQNTGELFFGEGSRLTVL.

Many counts were recorded for this clonotype. This chain links TRBV11-2 with TRBJ2-7; 9 bases are a match to TRBD2. CDR3 size: 16 residues. Germline V gene sequence: CDR1 SGHAT, CDR2 FQNNGV. With V trimmed by 5 bases and J by 2 bases, 10 bases remained unmatched. CDR3 protein: CASSPDKGGRAYEQYF. In DNA form, the CDR3 reads TGTGCCAGCAGCCCCGATAAGGGCGGGAGGGCCTACGAGCAGTACTTC.

This clonotype was detected ten times or more. The chain has TRBV6-1 and TRBJ1-4; perhaps TRBD1 as D (5 bases). V was clipped by 5 bases and J by 6 bases, with 16 bases between them. The CDR3 extends over 15 amino acids. Germline V gene lookup returns CDR1 MNHNS and CDR2 SASEGT. Written as DNA, the CDR3 is TGTGCCAGCAGTACTCACGTCGGGGGTGATGAAAAACTGTTTTTT. Encoded protein: CASSTHVGGDEKLFF.

This clonotype was recorded at least ten times. The rearrangement joins TRBV7-9 to TRBJ2-7; D uncertain. Between the trimmed V and J ends, which lost 5 bases and 5 bases, there was a span of 7 bases. Germline values: CDR1 SEHNR, CDR2 FQNEAQ (reference sequence). CDR3 length: 11 residues. CDR3 sequence: CASSRENEQYF. DNA for the CDR3: TGTGCCAGCAGCAGGGAAAACGAGCAGTACTTC.